The 21 T cell receptor beta chains below come from one sample, sequenced in a study of T cell repertoires in cytomegalovirus infection. Their cognate antigens are unknown. TCRdb passed the reads through MiXCR, listing each CDR3 protein once. Here the sample spans more than 250,000 distinct CDR3 sequences, 20% to 25% being singletons. The sequencing here drew on cultured PBMCs, taken from culture after CMV antigen stimulation. The receptors derive from a human donor in good health (CMV status not recorded). Some clones in this sample may be carry-over from other donors' samples.

This clonotype was counted a few times. The rearrangement links TRBV10-3 to TRBJ2-2, with D unresolved. This CDR3 contains 14 residues. V was clipped by 4 bases and J by 1 base, with 7 bases between them. The germline V gene encodes CDR1 ENHRY and CDR2 SYGVKD. The CDR3 DNA sequence: TGTGCCATCAGTGTAGCCGAGAACACCGGGGAGCTGTTTTTT. This gives the protein CAISVAENTGELFF.

This clonotype was found many times. V usage is TRBV28 and J usage is TRBJ1-5; 8 nucleotides align to TRBD1. CDR1 is MDHEN and CDR2 is SYDVKM in the germline V gene. CDR3 size: 16 residues. V lost 4 bases, J lost 3 bases, and 8 bases stayed unmatched. The CDR3 region has the DNA TGTGCCAGCAGTTCCGGAGGGCAGGGGGCCAATCAGCCCCAGCATTTT. Amino acid sequence: CASSSGGQGANQPQHF.

This clonotype was seen more than once but under ten times. The chain couples TRBV19 to TRBJ1-6; TRBD1 agrees at 11 bases. With V trimmed by 5 bases and J by 10 bases, 7 bases remained unmatched. The CDR3 totals 15 residues. CDR1 and CDR2 (germline): LNHDA, SQIVND (reference sequence). In nucleotides, the CDR3 is TGTGCCAGTAGTCGGGACAGGGGGTTGGGCTCACCCCTCCACTTT. Residues: CASSRDRGLGSPLHF.

This clonotype appeared a few times. The chain recombines TRBV9 with TRBJ1-6; D is possibly TRBD1 (5 bases). The germline CDR1 and CDR2 sequences are SGDLS and YYNGEE. The CDR3 is 14 amino acids. V lost 4 bases and J lost 7, with 12 bases in between. CDR3 protein: CASSRGQGNSPLHF. The CDR3 bases are TGTGCCAGCAGCCGGGGTCAGGGCAATTCACCCCTCCACTTT.

This chain joins TRBV29-1 and TRBJ2-1; TRBD2 agrees at 8 bases. CDR3 length: 16 residues. From germline, CDR1 is SQVTM and CDR2 ANQGSEA. Trimming cost V 5 bases and J 1 base; bases outside gene matches: 10. The CDR3 loop is CSVIGSGSGSYNEQFF. CDR3 DNA: TGCAGCGTTATCGGAAGCGGGAGTGGGTCCTACAATGAGCAGTTCTTC.

This clonotype was seen ten or more times. The chain joins TRBV2 to TRBJ1-2; TRBD1 aligns across 7 bases. Trimming took 5 bases from V and 3 from J; bases not matched to a gene: 3. CDR1 and CDR2 from the germline V gene are SNHLY and FYNNEI. This CDR3 is 13 amino acids long. The CDR3 here is CASSRQGDYGYTF. Here the CDR3 DNA reads TGTGCCAGCAGTAGACAGGGCGACTATGGCTACACCTTC.

The chain combines TRBV4-3 with TRBJ2-3; maybe TRBD1 (5 bases). This CDR3 has 14 amino acids. V was cut by 5 bases and J by 2 bases, with 11 bases left in between. Germline CDR1 LGHNA, CDR2 YSLEER. The CDR3 protein is CASSKGALTDTQYF. The CDR3 coding sequence is TGCGCCAGCAGCAAAGGGGCCCTCACAGATACGCAGTATTTT.

This clonotype has more than one count but fewer than ten. The chain has TRBV4-1 and TRBJ2-7, with TRBD2 matching 10 bases. V dropped 2 bases and J dropped 2; count of bases not matched to a gene: 9. The CDR3 length is 17 residues. CDR1 is MGHRA, CDR2 YSYEKL, per germline. CDR3 bases: TGCGCCAGCAGCCAACTGCCGGGACTAGCGAGACCCTACGAGCAGTACTTC. It specifies CASSQLPGLARPYEQYF.

This clonotype was seen more than once but under ten times. The chain recombines TRBV7-2 with TRBJ1-5, with no clear D. The CDR3 is made up of 12 amino acids. Germline values: CDR1 SGHTA, CDR2 FQGNSA. V was shortened by 1 base and J by 8 bases, with 6 bases between the two germline ends. The CDR3 region is CASSLEGKPQHF. DNA of the CDR3: TGTGCCAGCAGCTTAGAAGGAAAGCCCCAGCATTTT.

The V call is TRBV4-1, the J call TRBJ1-4, with a weak D call TRBD1 (5 bases). The V and J ends lost 1 base and 7 bases respectively, with 7 bases between them. Germline values: CDR1 MGHRA, CDR2 YSYEKL. This CDR3 has 13 amino acids. For the CDR3, the DNA is TGCGCCAGCAGCCAAGGACAGAGTGAAAAACTGTTTTTT. Residues: CASSQGQSEKLFF.

At least ten counts were recorded for this clonotype. The rearrangement joins TRBV11-2 to TRBJ2-3; D remains ambiguous. Trimming took off 0 bases at V and 2 bases at J, with 21 bases between the two ends. Germline CDR1 is SGHAT and CDR2 is FQNNGV. This CDR3 has 19 residues. CDR3 sequence (DNA): TGTGCCAGCAGCTTAGACCGGCTAAAAGCCACGATGACCACAGATACGCAGTATTTT. Residues: CASSLDRLKATMTTDTQYF.

This clonotype was found a few times. The chain links TRBV6-1 to TRBJ1-5; D possibly corresponds to TRBD1 (5 bases). V shed 0 bases and J shed 5 bases, with 11 bases lying between them. Germline V CDR1 and CDR2: MNHNS, SASEGT. This CDR3 has 15 residues. The CDR3 sequence is CASSEAGGRDQPQHF. For the CDR3, the DNA is TGTGCCAGCAGTGAAGCGGGGGGTAGGGATCAGCCCCAGCATTTT.

This clonotype has just a few counts. This rearrangement joins TRBV6-2 or TRBV6-3 to TRBJ2-1; D gene ambiguous. The germline gives CDR1 MNHEY, CDR2 SVGEGT. V lost 6 bases to trimming and J lost 0 bases, with 6 bases between them. The CDR3 is 13 amino acids. As DNA, the CDR3 is TGTGCCAGCAGCAACCCCTCCTACAATGAGCAGTTCTTC. Protein sequence: CASSNPSYNEQFF.

This clonotype was counted many times. The chain carries TRBV7-2 and TRBJ2-3; 10 bases are shared with TRBD2. The CDR3 has 17 amino acids. Germline V gene lookup returns CDR1 SGHTA and CDR2 FQGNSA. With V trimmed by 0 bases and J by 4 bases, 7 bases remained unmatched. The CDR3: CASSLAPSGSGADTQYF. CDR3 in DNA: TGTGCCAGCAGCTTAGCGCCTAGCGGGAGTGGGGCAGATACGCAGTATTTT.

This clonotype was counted only a few times. The gene calls are TRBV10-3 and TRBJ2-3; tentative D call: TRBD1 (6 bases). Between the trimmed V and J ends, which lost 3 bases and 5 bases, there was a span of 12 bases. The CDR3 contains 14 residues. CDR1 is ENHRY, CDR2 SYGVKD, per germline. CDR3 bases: TGTGCCATCAGTGAAGGACAGATGAGAGATACGCAGTATTTT. Translating it yields CAISEGQMRDTQYF.

The CDR3 spells CASSGSGAYEQYF. In nucleotides, the CDR3 is TGTGCCAGCAGTGGATCAGGAGCCTACGAGCAGTACTTC. The chain carries TRBV6-2 or TRBV6-3 and TRBJ2-7; the D is unclear. Germline loops: CDR1 MNHEY, CDR2 SVGEGT. Trimming pared 5 bases from V and 2 bases from J, leaving 10 bases between. The CDR3 runs to 13 residues.

This clonotype was seen at least ten times. The chain is built from TRBV12-3 or TRBV12-4 and TRBJ1-1, with D hard to call. The length of the CDR3 is 15 residues. Trimming removed 5 bases at V and 4 bases at J, with 17 bases between. The CDR3 spells CASSNPGRAITEAFF. The CDR3 DNA reads TGTGCCAGCAGTAACCCGGGGAGGGCCATCACTGAAGCTTTCTTT.

This clonotype was detected a few times. This chain joins TRBV6-1 and TRBJ2-7, with 11 bases matching TRBD2. This CDR3 has 17 residues. The V gene's germline CDR1 is MNHNS and CDR2 SASEGT. The V and J ends lost 6 bases and 4 bases, in that order; junction bases with no gene match: 14. CDR3 protein: CASRPGTSGYKAYEQYF. DNA for the CDR3: TGTGCCAGCAGGCCCGGGACTAGCGGCTATAAGGCGTACGAGCAGTACTTC.

Many counts were recorded for this clonotype. The chain uses TRBV12-3 or TRBV12-4 and TRBJ2-4, with 7 bases that match TRBD2. The V gene end was trimmed by 4 bases and the J gene end by 5 bases; junction bases not matched to a gene: 5. The CDR3 spans 14 residues. The CDR3 coding sequence is TGTGCCAGCAGTTCACAGCGGGATCAAAACATTCAGTACTTC. It translates to CASSSQRDQNIQYF.

The CDR3 region is CASSEFLGTDSGNTIYF. Written as DNA, the CDR3 is TGTGCCAGCAGTGAATTCCTAGGGACAGACTCTGGAAACACCATATATTTT. The chain carries TRBV6-1 and TRBJ1-3, with 7 positions matching TRBD1. The length of the CDR3 is 17 residues. With V trimmed by 2 bases and J by 0 bases, 7 bases remained unmatched. Germline CDR1 is MNHNS and CDR2 is SASEGT.

This clonotype was recorded many times. V gene TRBV7-2 combines with J gene TRBJ2-1, with D possibly being TRBD1 (6 bases). CDR1 and CDR2 (germline): SGHTA, FQGNSA. The V end lost 5 bases, the J end lost 4 bases, and 9 bases lay between the germline ends. The CDR3 runs to 13 residues. The CDR3 sequence is CASSQQGYNEQFF. The CDR3, as DNA: TGTGCCAGCAGCCAACAGGGATACAATGAGCAGTTCTTC.